Below, 6 T cell receptor beta chains from the same sample are listed, as sequenced in a study of blood T cells in healthy people across ages. Together with a sample-barcoded 5' primer, a J-beta primer mix was included in a second PCR lasting roughly 6 to 12 cycles. TCRdb re-called the 5' RACE reads through MiXCR, storing one row per CDR3 protein. Seen here are some 1,000,000 distinct CDR3 sequences, around 27% observed once, and the top ten hold less than 0.75%. Another study also made use of these data, one on T cells of mothers and their children.

The sequenced sample was blood. The source of these receptors is a girl aged 2-10 years in good health.

V usage is TRBV20-1 and J usage is TRBJ1-4; 7 bases are shared with TRBD1. Germline-derived CDR1 and CDR2 are DFQATT and SNEGSKA (reference sequence). The CDR3 runs 12 residues. Unmatched junction bases numbered 5, after V lost 0 bases and J lost 13 bases. The CDR3 protein is CSARDGQGVLFF. The CDR3 DNA sequence: TGCAGTGCTAGAGATGGGCAGGGGGTACTGTTTTTT.

V usage is TRBV13 and J usage is TRBJ2-2; TRBD2 matches at 7 bases. Germline V gene sequence: CDR1 PRHDT, CDR2 FYEKMQ (reference sequence). The V and J ends lost 4 bases and 0 bases, in that order; junction bases with no gene match: 2. The CDR3 runs to 15 residues. CDR3 nucleotide sequence: TGTGCCAGCAGCTGGCGGGGGTCGAACACCGGGGAGCTGTTTTTT. Its protein product is CASSWRGSNTGELFF.

In its sample, this clonotype was seen a few times. The V gene is TRBV9, the J gene TRBJ2-5; D unresolved. The assigned J gene may be wrong: the sequence end matches TRBJ2-1 better. The CDR3 sequence is 12 residues long. Looked up from germline, CDR1 is SGDLS and CDR2 is YYNGEE. The CDR3, as DNA: TGTGCCAGCAGCAGGACGTACGATGAGCAGTTCTTC. It codes for CASSRTYDEQFF.

In its sample, this clonotype was seen once. V usage is TRBV2 and J usage is TRBJ2-5, with 7 bases aligning to TRBD1. The better agreement between TRBJ2-1 and the DNA end casts doubt on the J call. The CDR3 is 13 amino acids. The germline gives CDR1 SNHLY, CDR2 FYNNEI. The CDR3, as DNA: TGTGCCAGCAGAAAGGGGGAGACAGGGAGGCAGTTCTTC. Encoded protein: CASRKGETGRQFF.

The CDR3 region is CSASGRESYEQYF. Here the CDR3 DNA reads TGCAGTGCTAGCGGCAGGGAGTCCTACGAGCAGTACTTC. The rearrangement uses TRBV20-1 and TRBJ2-7; the D gene could be TRBD1 or TRBD2 (5 bases each). From germline, CDR1 is DFQATT and CDR2 SNEGSKA (reference sequence). Trimming pared 3 bases from V and 1 base from J, leaving 10 bases between. This CDR3 is 13 amino acids long.

The table lists this clonotype with a count of one. The V gene is TRBV6-1, the J gene TRBJ2-6; D assignment may be TRBD1 or TRBD2 (6 bases each). The CDR3 spans 20 residues. V shed 1 base and J shed 3 bases, with 22 bases lying between them. CDR1 is MNHNS, CDR2 SASEGT, per germline. The CDR3 coding sequence is TGTGCCAGCAGTGAAGTGGGGGAGGACAGTTCGTTGAGTGGGGCCAACGTCCTGACTTTC. Encoded protein: CASSEVGEDSSLSGANVLTF.